Included here is one T cell receptor (beta chain) sequence, with context. The data stem from a study of OX40 agonist ivuxolimab in advanced cancers. Study overall: Patients were roughly 83% male with ages about 20 to 79, mean about 65.

In germline, CDR1 is SGHRS, CDR2 YFSETQ. The CDR3 is made up of 14 amino acids. Trimming left V 3 bases short and J 7 bases short, with 16 bases between. Repertoires were generated with immunoSEQ multiplex PCR, while TCRdb's copy carries only in-frame clones and drops some. Of 100,000 to 120,000 clones listed, about 92% were seen once; the top ten hold about 0.3%. The source was CD4+ or CD8+ T cells sorted from blood, collected in a trial of the OX40 agonist ivuxolimab. This chain uses TRBV5-1 with TRBJ1-2, with D perhaps TRBD1 (5 bases). The source of this sequence is an adult with an advanced solid tumor such as melanoma, head and neck, liver or kidney cancer. CDR3 sequence (DNA): TGCGCCAGCAGCTCAGACCTTCCGGGGACTGGCTACACCTTC. It codes for CASSSDLPGTGYTF.